Each of the 18 T cell receptor beta chains below was sequenced from the same sample in a study of cytomegalovirus exposure and HLA in healthy donors. In the PCR, 60 Vbeta and 13 Jbeta primers were used. Using immunoSEQ multiplex PCR, the repertoire was profiled, and TCRdb retains in-frame clones only, with some absent. Reported are over 200,000 clones; the ten largest clones contain more than 0.75%. The sample was PBMCs. The receptors derive from a woman younger than 45 in good health and CMV-seropositive.

The V and J genes are TRBV10-3 and TRBJ1-1; D call uncertain. The germline V gene has CDR1 ENHRY and CDR2 SYGVKD. This CDR3 comprises 16 residues. V was clipped by 6 bases and J by 0 bases, with 17 bases between them. The DNA of the CDR3 is TGTGCCATCAGGATTGGATTACTACCTATGAACACTGAAGCTTTCTTT. Translation gives CAIRIGLLPMNTEAFF.

The CDR3 coding sequence is TGTGCCAGCAGTCCCCTCTTGCGGGGGGCCACAGATACGCAGTATTTT. It codes for CASSPLLRGATDTQYF. The chain is built from TRBV27 and TRBJ2-3; 8 bases match TRBD2. The junction had 9 bases not matched to a gene; V was cut back by 5 bases and J by 2 bases. The CDR3 runs 16 residues. Germline lookup yields CDR1 MNHEY and CDR2 SMNVEV (reference sequence).

This chain uses TRBV2 with TRBJ2-7; 8 bases are shared with TRBD2. The CDR3 covers 17 residues. CDR1 is SNHLY, CDR2 FYNNEI, per germline. V gave up 7 bases and J gave up 10 bases; unmatched junction bases: 24. The chain's CDR3 is CASMITPPARAGGFQYF. The CDR3, as DNA: TGTGCCAGCATGATAACCCCCCCGGCACGGGCGGGAGGATTCCAGTACTTC.

The chain is built from TRBV6-5 and TRBJ2-7; D unclear. V lost 8 bases and J lost 5, with 16 bases in between. This CDR3 has 13 amino acids. Germline V gene data show CDR1 as MNHEY and CDR2 as SVGAGI. CDR3 protein: CASQRGGFHEQYF. CDR3 in DNA: TGTGCCAGCCAACGAGGTGGATTCCACGAGCAGTACTTC.

The rearrangement joins TRBV5-1 to TRBJ2-3; tentatively, D is TRBD2 (6 bases). V dropped 4 bases and J dropped 4 bases, with 19 bases sitting between them. Germline values: CDR1 SGHRS, CDR2 YFSETQ. The CDR3 covers 16 residues. The CDR3 here is CASSPGLSSLADTQYF. The CDR3 nucleotides read TGCGCCAGCAGCCCGGGACTTTCCTCTCTGGCAGATACGCAGTATTTT.

This chain connects TRBV6-1 to TRBJ2-6; tentatively, D is TRBD1 (6 bases). The ends were cut back, 7 bases at V and 4 bases at J, with 11 bases in the middle. This CDR3 comprises 14 residues. Germline CDR1 reads MNHNS; CDR2 reads SASEGT. CDR3 sequence reads: CASKTGTGANVLTF. The DNA for the CDR3 is TGTGCCAGCAAAACAGGGACCGGGGCCAACGTCCTGACTTTC.

The chain recombines TRBV7-7 with TRBJ2-7; 7 bases line up with TRBD1. This CDR3 is 14 amino acids long. With 5 bases clipped from V and 4 bases from J, the junction kept 8 bases outside the gene matches. Germline V gene lookup returns CDR1 SSHAT and CDR2 FNYEAQ (reference sequence). CDR3 in amino acids: CASSPAGRGYEQYF. The CDR3 DNA follows: TGTGCCAGCAGCCCCGCCGGCAGGGGGTACGAGCAGTACTTC.

The rearrangement uses TRBV6-6 and TRBJ1-2, with 10 bases aligning to TRBD1. This CDR3 has 15 amino acids. Trimming took 10 bases from V and 4 from J; bases not matched to a gene: 12. The V gene's germline CDR1 is MNHNY and CDR2 SVGAGI (reference sequence). The chain's CDR3 is CATADRGGGVYGYTF. The CDR3 nucleotides read TGTGCCACCGCGGACAGGGGGGGAGGTGTCTATGGCTACACCTTC.

The chain links TRBV9 to TRBJ2-3, with 7 bases that match TRBD1. CDR3 length: 17 residues. With V trimmed by 4 bases and J by 2 bases, 13 bases remained unmatched. Per the germline V gene, CDR1 is SGDLS and CDR2 is YYNGEE. CDR3: CASSLRQGEIFTDTQYF. Written as DNA, the CDR3 is TGTGCCAGCAGCCTTCGACAGGGTGAGATTTTCACAGATACGCAGTATTTT. Full variable domain (remainder filled in from reference TRBV9 and TRBJ2-3): DSGVTQTPKHLITATGQRVTLRCSPRSGDLSVYWYQQSLDQGLQFLIQYYNGEERAKGNILERFSAQQFPDLHSELNLSSLELGDSALYFCASSLRQGEIFTDTQYFGPGTRLTVL.

The chain links TRBV9 to TRBJ2-7, with 11 bases identical to TRBD2. V dropped 4 bases and J dropped 6; count of bases not matched to a gene: 6. CDR1 is SGDLS, CDR2 YYNGEE, per germline. There are 14 residues in the CDR3. The CDR3 sequence: CASSQLAGVSEQYF. The DNA of the CDR3 is TGTGCCAGCAGCCAACTAGCGGGAGTGAGCGAGCAGTACTTC.

The chain has TRBV7-8 and TRBJ2-4; D is possibly TRBD1 (5 bases). Deletions cut 1 base from V and 8 bases from J, with 15 bases between. The CDR3 consists of 15 residues. The germline V gene has CDR1 SGHVS and CDR2 FQNEAQ. Here the CDR3 DNA reads TGTGCCAGCAGCTTAGGGGGCAGGGTAGTAGACATTCAGTACTTC. Protein sequence: CASSLGGRVVDIQYF.

The rearrangement joins TRBV18 to TRBJ1-3, with 9 bases aligning to TRBD1. J was trimmed by 1 base and V by 3 bases; bases with no gene match: 4. Germline CDR1 is KGHSH and CDR2 is LQKENI. The CDR3 totals 16 residues. The CDR3 protein is CASSPLDRGSGNTIYF. As DNA, the CDR3 is TGTGCCAGCTCACCGCTCGACAGGGGGTCTGGAAACACCATATATTTT. The variable domain in full, with the rest retrieved from reference TRBV18 and TRBJ1-3, is NAGVMQNPRHLVRRRGQEARLRCSPMKGHSHVYWYRQLPEEGLKFMVYLQKENIIDESGMPKERFSAEFPKEGPSILRIQQVVRGDSAAYFCASSPLDRGSGNTIYFGEGSWLTVV.

The chain joins TRBV12-5 to TRBJ2-1; TRBD1 matches 9 bases. With 6 bases clipped from V and 6 bases from J, the junction kept 12 bases outside the gene matches. The CDR3 runs 16 residues. Germline CDR1 LGHNT, CDR2 FRNRAP. CDR3 DNA sequence: TGTGCTAGTGGCCGCGTACCCGGGACAGGGACCAATGAGCAGTTCTTC. This encodes CASGRVPGTGTNEQFF.

To note about this clone: One junction end does not reproduce the germline sequence, and a read error may be involved. The identical CDR3 is also encoded by other nucleotide sequences in the sample. The rearrangement joins TRBV11-2 to TRBJ1-2, with 7 bases lining up with TRBD1. This CDR3 is built from 13 residues. Per germline, CDR1 SGHAT and CDR2 FQNNGV. In DNA form, the CDR3 reads TGCGCCAGCAGCGTAGACAGGGCCTATGGCTACACCTTC. This gives the protein CASSVDRAYGYTF.

The V and J genes are TRBV5-4 and TRBJ1-6, with 7 bases identical to TRBD1. Germline V gene data show CDR1 as SGHNT and CDR2 as YYREEE (reference sequence). The CDR3 covers 15 residues. V was clipped by 4 bases and J by 14 bases; unmatched bases: 15. The CDR3 DNA follows: TGTGCCAGCAGCCCCGGGACAGTGGCTACGGAATCCCTCCACTTT. Protein sequence: CASSPGTVATESLHF.

The chain couples TRBV7-6 to TRBJ2-3; D is possibly TRBD2 (6 bases). This CDR3 has 15 amino acids. V lost 5 bases and J lost 2, with 14 bases in between. Per germline, CDR1 SGHVS and CDR2 FNYEAQ. The CDR3 DNA reads TGTGCCAGCAGCCCTACCAGCGGGCTCACAGATACGCAGTATTTT. This encodes CASSPTSGLTDTQYF.

The chain is built from TRBV5-1 and TRBJ2-5; TRBD1 matches 9 bases. The germline CDR1 and CDR2 sequences are SGHRS and YFSETQ. J lost 3 bases, V lost 4 bases, and 4 bases had no gene match. The CDR3 is 14 amino acids. The CDR3, as DNA: TGCGCCAGCAGCATACGGGACAGGGAAGAGACCCAGTACTTC. The encoded protein is CASSIRDREETQYF.

The genes are TRBV29-1 and TRBJ2-2, with 7 bases identical to TRBD2. CDR3 length equals 15 residues. Germline CDR1 reads SQVTM; CDR2 reads ANQGSEA. The V and J ends lost 2 bases and 7 bases, in that order; junction bases with no gene match: 10. This chain's CDR3 is CSVELRGREIGELFF. The DNA of the CDR3 is TGCAGCGTTGAATTACGGGGGAGGGAGATCGGGGAGCTGTTTTTT.